This T cell receptor (beta chain) derives from a study of shared clonotypes between healthy human individuals. Approximately 30,000 T cell genomes, or about 320 ng DNA, went into unsorted PBMC replicate PCRs. Generated by immunoSEQ multiplex PCR, the TCRdb table keeps only in-frame clones and is missing some. The sample gives around 480,000 clones, 75% to 80% of which show up once; approximately 12% is in the top ten. Unsorted material relied on 90 million to 100 million PBMCs as the source of genomic DNA. The TCR was taken from a woman in her forties in good health. Some clones in this sample may be carry-over from other donors' samples. The sequencing input was PBMCs.

The CDR3 protein is CASRRQGAYEQFF. For the CDR3, the DNA is TGTGCCAGCAGACGACAGGGGGCCTATGAGCAGTTCTTC. This chain joins TRBV5-4 and TRBJ2-1; 10 positions match TRBD1. Germline V gives CDR1 SGHNT, CDR2 YYREEE (reference sequence). The CDR3 runs to 13 residues. V lost 5 bases, J lost 8 bases, and 4 bases stayed unmatched.